The clone carrying this T cell receptor beta chain was seen more than once but under ten times. Its specificity is not known. Researchers took RNA transcripts and amplified the TCR beta CDR3 regions from them. Primed by the HTBI set, a first-round RT-PCR was run on the TCR CDR3. TCRdb reprocessed the multiplex PCR reads via MiXCR and lists one record per CDR3 protein. The sample yields around 700,000 distinct CDR3 sequences, around 40% seen once. Uncontrolled infection, other autoimmune disease, pregnancy and lactation each barred patients from inclusion. Clinicians diagnosed patients from clinical symptoms, serum thyroxine and TRAb, thyroid ultrasound and orbital computed tomography. This sample stems from a study of T cells in Graves' hyperthyroidism and ophthalmopathy. Study-level findings and limits: The majority of expanded thyroid clonotypes above 0.001 also appeared in blood.

Germline CDR1 and CDR2: SGHTA and FQGNSA. The CDR3 is made up of 14 amino acids. Trimming left V 8 bases short and J 1 base short, with 14 bases between. Input material: blood. This sequence joins TRBV7-2 and TRBJ1-1; a possible D gene is TRBD1 (6 bases). The sequence derives from a woman in her 40s with Graves' hyperthyroidism. The CDR3: CASLWAGANTEAFF. As DNA, the CDR3 is TGTGCCAGCCTTTGGGCAGGGGCGAACACTGAAGCTTTCTTT.